This entry describes one T cell receptor beta chain. The antigen is not known. Trimming shortened V by 0 bases and J by 8 bases, and 22 bases separated the two germline ends. CDR3 length equals 17 residues. Germline V lookup: CDR1 MGHRA, CDR2 YSYEKL. The data originate from a study of shared clonotypes between healthy human individuals. Data came from immunoSEQ multiplex PCR; TCRdb stores just in-frame clones and leaves some out. The sample holds roughly 2,300,000 clones, around 90% seen once. Whole-study results and caveats: Naive subsets tended to show greater estimated richness than memory subsets.

The clonotype originates from a man aged 18-30 years in good health. Some clones in this sample may be carry-over from other donors' samples. The specimen sequenced was naive CD4+ T cells from PBMCs. The subset here: CD45RA+ positively selected. J is TRBJ1-2 and V is TRBV4-1; D uncertain. CDR3 bases: TGCGCCAGCAGCCAAGAAGTCGGGAGCCTCTTGGGCGGGGGCTACACCTTC. Translation gives CASSQEVGSLLGGGYTF.